This T cell receptor beta chain was sequenced for a study of vaccination effects on CD4 cells after COVID-19 (dated 2022 in TCRdb). Background on the whole study: To identify antigen-specific CD4+ T cell clonotypes by their expansion, the ViraFEST assay first stimulated PBMC with viral peptide pools and then applied TCR sequencing. About 2 million PBMC per well were cultured in IMDM with about 4.6% human AB serum, 10 IU/ml IL-2 and gentamicin, plus 10 ug/ml peptides. Altogether, 10 COVID-19 convalescent patients and 4 SARS-CoV-2-naive healthy vaccine recipients made up the full study. Each participant received two doses of an mRNA SARS-CoV-2 vaccine, either BNT162b2 or mRNA-1273. The Oncomine TCR Beta short-read assay on an Illumina iSeq 100 was used to sequence cultures from other donors in the study. In both COVID-19 convalescent patients and infection-naive vaccine recipients, the study compared SARS-CoV-2 spike-specific CD4+ TCR repertoires from before mRNA vaccination with those from after it. Broader findings and caveats from the paper: Both infection-induced and vaccine-induced clones contracted markedly at late post-vaccination timepoints, which is consistent with waning T cell responses. Among healthy vaccine recipients, nearly all vaccine-induced clones were SARS-CoV-2 mono-reactive, and only 1 of 255 was cross-reactive with common cold coronaviruses. The study was limited by a small number of convalescent patients and lacked early post-infection timepoints.

Relative to germline, V is 3 bases shorter and J is 6 bases shorter, with 19 bases between their ends. CDR1 and CDR2 were assigned from the germline V gene as KGHSH and LQKENI. Counted from cysteine to phenylalanine, this CDR3 has 16 amino acids. CDR3 DNA only is kept here, 48 bases in frame from base 1. Worth noting for this clone: What this receptor recognizes is not known. Base qualities were left out, and no much larger clone turns up one base away.

Library preparation was by the immunoSEQ multiplex PCR assay. DNA from the cultured and isolated CD4+ T cells underwent TCR beta CDR3 sequencing. In the original analysis: The analysis removed non-productive TCR sequences, trimmed reads to the CDR3 region, and retained only CDR3s that were 7 or more amino acids long. Antigen-specific clonotypes were identified with the MANAFEST web app by comparing expansion in peptide wells against reference cultures. For clones to be considered positive, expansion at FDR<0.05 versus reference and all other wells, an odds ratio above 5, and a frequency above 0.1% in two replicate wells were required. Clonotypes significantly expanded in SARS-CoV-2 spike wells and in at least one common cold coronavirus spike condition were defined as cross-reactive. CDR3 similarity was assessed by Levenshtein distance with the stringdist R package, and unrooted trees were built with ape in R 3.6.1. TCRdb holds this immuneACCESS table with in-frame rearrangements only. Some clones are missing; in checked studies, unresolved V genes explain under half, and the rest has no known cause. The V and J calls and clone size were taken over from that table, and D and trimming were inferred from the DNA. The sample table shows roughly 50,000 clones, and approximately 70% are seen once. The top ten clonotypes cover approximately 5% of the sample.

After less than eleven days of culture, CD4+ T cells were isolated with the EasySep CD4+ T cell isolation kit. Negative nucleocapsid antibody results before and after vaccination confirmed that the healthy vaccine recipients had no prior SARS-CoV-2 infection. On days 3 and 7, half of the culture medium was replaced with fresh IL-2-containing medium. Unless otherwise noted, each peptide stimulation condition was cultured in triplicate wells. PBMC were separated from whole blood using Ficoll-Paque Plus gradient centrifugation and were then either cryopreserved at -140C or used fresh. Genomic DNA was extracted from cultured CD4+ T cells with the QIAamp micro DNA kit.

The chain couples TRBV18 to TRBJ2-3; the D gene is perhaps TRBD2, on 6 matching bases. This receptor was identified in a human donor who received a COVID-19 vaccine. The source was CD4+ T cells from PBMCs cultured without peptide, collected before COVID-19 vaccination. The CDR3 in this case is CASSPQASREWDTQYF. In nucleotides, the sequence is TGTGCCAGCTCACCTCAGGCATCTCGGGAGTGGGATACGCAGTATTTT.